These 7 T cell receptor beta chains originate from one sample sequenced in a study of regulatory dendritic cells for organ transplantation. This table comes from immunoSEQ multiplex PCR, and its TCRdb copy is limited to in-frame clones, with some not included. This sample yields over 10,000 clones, of which roughly 89% are seen a single time; around 0.22% belongs to the top ten. Allogeneic regulatory or mature dendritic cells were co-cultured for 5 days with CFSE-labeled sorted T cells at 1:10. No antigen has been identified for these receptors. The sequenced sample consisted of naive CD8+ T cells from blood cultured with regulatory dendritic cells. Subset given: CD45RA+ naive T cells. Every receptor here comes from a human donor in good health.

The genes are TRBV27 and TRBJ2-5, with D hard to call. V lost 6 bases, J lost 6 bases, and 17 bases lay in between. The CDR3 runs to 14 residues. Germline-derived CDR1 and CDR2 are MNHEY and SMNVEV (reference sequence). The CDR3 nucleotides are TGTGCCAGCAGACCTGGTGGGGTTCCCAAGACCCAGTACTTC. It encodes CASRPGGVPKTQYF.

This chain connects TRBV19 to TRBJ1-4; D may be TRBD1 (6 bases). The CDR3 covers 17 residues. Looked up from germline, CDR1 is LNHDA and CDR2 is SQIVND (reference sequence). Trimming stripped 5 bases from V and 4 bases from J, with 20 bases between. The CDR3 reads CASSQTTGSKDNEKLFF. In DNA, the CDR3 is TGTGCCAGTAGTCAGACGACAGGTTCTAAGGATAATGAAAAACTGTTTTTT.

J is TRBJ2-4 and V is TRBV27; 7 bases map to TRBD2. This CDR3 spans 15 amino acids. Germline CDR1 is MNHEY and CDR2 is SMNVEV (reference sequence). V shed 5 bases, J shed 2 bases, and the junction held 6 bases outside the gene matches. The CDR3, as DNA: TGTGCCAGCAGTCCGCGCGGGAGCCCCAAAAACATTCAGTACTTC. Residues: CASSPRGSPKNIQYF.

The chain links TRBV9 to TRBJ2-2; D not resolved. The CDR3 totals 17 residues. With 1 base removed from V and 0 bases from J, the gap between germline ends came to 13 bases. Looked up from germline, CDR1 is SGDLS and CDR2 is YYNGEE. CDR3 DNA sequence: TGTGCCAGCAGCGTACCCCAAAAGGGAACGAACACCGGGGAGCTGTTTTTT. This sequence encodes CASSVPQKGTNTGELFF.

The chain uses TRBV13 and TRBJ1-4; D is perhaps TRBD1 (5 bases). Germline V gene lookup returns CDR1 PRHDT and CDR2 FYEKMQ (reference sequence). The CDR3 sequence is 15 residues long. V lost 0 bases to trimming and J lost 6 bases, with 11 bases between them. CDR3 bases: TGTGCCAGCAGCTTAGGCCCGGGACTCTATGAAAAACTGTTTTTT. Its translation: CASSLGPGLYEKLFF.

DNA for the CDR3: TGCAGCGTCGACGTAAGGATTCACAGGGCGGGAAACACTGAAGCTTTCTTT. Protein product: CSVDVRIHRAGNTEAFF. The V and J genes are TRBV29-1 and TRBJ1-1; TRBD1 might be the D (6 bases). In germline, CDR1 is SQVTM, CDR2 ANQGSEA. The V end was cut by 6 bases, the J end by 2 bases, with 25 bases between. The CDR3 is 17 amino acids.

This chain connects TRBV27 to TRBJ2-3, with TRBD1 as a possible D gene (7 bases). V dropped 3 bases and J dropped 6 bases, with 16 bases sitting between them. CDR3 length: 15 residues. CDR1 is MNHEY, CDR2 SMNVEV, per germline (reference sequence). The CDR3 region has the DNA TGTGCCAGCAGTTTGGGACTCCCACAGGGGGATACGCAGTATTTT. Protein product: CASSLGLPQGDTQYF.